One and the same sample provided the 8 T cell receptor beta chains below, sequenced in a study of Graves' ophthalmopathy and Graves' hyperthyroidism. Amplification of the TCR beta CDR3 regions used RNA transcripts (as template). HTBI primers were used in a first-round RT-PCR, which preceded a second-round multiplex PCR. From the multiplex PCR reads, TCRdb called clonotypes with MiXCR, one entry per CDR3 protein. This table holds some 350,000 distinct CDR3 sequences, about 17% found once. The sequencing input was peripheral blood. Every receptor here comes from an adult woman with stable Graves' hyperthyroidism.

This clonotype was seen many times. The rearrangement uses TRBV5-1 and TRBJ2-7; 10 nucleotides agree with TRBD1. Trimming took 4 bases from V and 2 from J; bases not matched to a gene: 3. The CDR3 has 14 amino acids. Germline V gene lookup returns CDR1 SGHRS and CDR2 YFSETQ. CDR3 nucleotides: TGCGCCAGCAGCCACGACAGGGGGCCCTACGAGCAGTACTTC. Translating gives CASSHDRGPYEQYF. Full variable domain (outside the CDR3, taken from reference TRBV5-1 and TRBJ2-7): KAGVTQTPRYLIKTRGQQVTLSCSPISGHRSVSWYQQTPGQGLQFLFEYFSETQRNKGNFPGRFSGRQFSNSRSEMNVSTLELGDSALYLCASSHDRGPYEQYFGPGTRLTVT.

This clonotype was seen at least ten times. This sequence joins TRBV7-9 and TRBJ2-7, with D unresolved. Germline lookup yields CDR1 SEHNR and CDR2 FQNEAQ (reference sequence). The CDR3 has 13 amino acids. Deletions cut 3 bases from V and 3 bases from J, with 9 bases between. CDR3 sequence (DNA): TGTGCCAGCAGCTTCCCACGTCGCTACGAGCAGTACTTC. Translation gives CASSFPRRYEQYF. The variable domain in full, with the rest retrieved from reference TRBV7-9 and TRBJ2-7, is DTGVSQNPRHKITKRGQNVTFRCDPISEHNRLYWYRQTLGQGPEFLTYFQNEAQLEKSRLLSDRFSAERPKGSFSTLEIQRTEQGDSAMYLCASSFPRRYEQYFGPGTRLTVT.

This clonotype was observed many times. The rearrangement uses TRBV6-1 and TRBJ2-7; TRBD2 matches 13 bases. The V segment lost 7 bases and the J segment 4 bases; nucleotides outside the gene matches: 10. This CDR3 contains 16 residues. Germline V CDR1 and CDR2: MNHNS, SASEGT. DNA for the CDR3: TGTGCCAGCACTCCCCGTTGGACTAGCGGGAGTTACGAGCAGTACTTC. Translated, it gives CASTPRWTSGSYEQYF.

The CDR3 coding sequence is TGTGCCAGCAGTGGTACAGGGGGATGGGAGACCCAGTACTTC. This translates into CASSGTGGWETQYF. This rearrangement joins TRBV6-1 to TRBJ2-5, with 8 bases identical to TRBD1. V dropped 4 bases and J dropped 5; count of bases not matched to a gene: 6. CDR1 and CDR2 from the germline V gene are MNHNS and SASEGT. This CDR3 has 14 amino acids.

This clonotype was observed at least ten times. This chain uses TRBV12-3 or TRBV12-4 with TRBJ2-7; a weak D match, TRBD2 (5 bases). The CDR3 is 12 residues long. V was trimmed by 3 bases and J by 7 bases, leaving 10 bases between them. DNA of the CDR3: TGTGCCAGCAGTTTCTTCGGGGAAGAGCAGTACTTC. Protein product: CASSFFGEEQYF.

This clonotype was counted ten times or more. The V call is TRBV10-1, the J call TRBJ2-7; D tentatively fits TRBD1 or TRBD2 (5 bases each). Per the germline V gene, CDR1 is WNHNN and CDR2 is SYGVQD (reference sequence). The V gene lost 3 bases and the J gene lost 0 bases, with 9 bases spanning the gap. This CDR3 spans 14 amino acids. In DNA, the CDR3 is TGCGCCAGCAGTGAAGCAGGGAGCTCCTACGAGCAGTACTTC. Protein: CASSEAGSSYEQYF.

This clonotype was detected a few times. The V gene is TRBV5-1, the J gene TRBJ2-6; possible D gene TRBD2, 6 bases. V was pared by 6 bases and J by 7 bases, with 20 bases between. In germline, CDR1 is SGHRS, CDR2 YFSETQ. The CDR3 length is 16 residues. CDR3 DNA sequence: TGCGCCAGCAAGGAGGGCGCAGCCCCCTTTGCCAACGTCCTGACTTTC. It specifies CASKEGAAPFANVLTF. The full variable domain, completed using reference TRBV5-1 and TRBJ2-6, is KAGVTQTPRYLIKTRGQQVTLSCSPISGHRSVSWYQQTPGQGLQFLFEYFSETQRNKGNFPGRFSGRQFSNSRSEMNVSTLELGDSALYLCASKEGAAPFANVLTFGAGSRLTVL.

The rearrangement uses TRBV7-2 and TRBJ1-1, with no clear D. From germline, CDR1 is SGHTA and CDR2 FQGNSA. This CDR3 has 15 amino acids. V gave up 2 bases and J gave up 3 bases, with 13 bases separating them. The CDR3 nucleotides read TGTGCCAGCAGCTTACCGGCCAGGATGTACACTGAAGCTTTCTTT. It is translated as CASSLPARMYTEAFF.